This T cell receptor (beta chain) emerged from a study of blood T cell repertoires in COVID-19. For the study at large: Samples taken during acute and convalescent COVID-19 were collected in the United States, Italy and Spain. PBMCs, B-cell-depleted T cells, or T cells provided the cDNA or gDNA that made up the material.

Trimming cost V 4 bases and J 1 base, with 12 bases left between them. CDR3 length: 15 residues. Germline CDR1 MNHEY, CDR2 SVGEGT. Clones were read by immunoSEQ multiplex PCR, and TCRdb kept only the in-frame ones, dropping some. The table records about 140,000 clones, about three quarters of them present only once. The sequence was obtained from a woman between 50 and 59 years old with active or convalescent COVID-19. The gene calls are TRBV6-2 or TRBV6-3 and TRBJ2-3; a possible D gene is TRBD2 (6 bases). The sample was peripheral blood. In nucleotides, the CDR3 is TGTGCCAGCAGTTGGGGACTCACTCGCACAGATACGCAGTATTTT. Its translation is CASSWGLTRTDTQYF.